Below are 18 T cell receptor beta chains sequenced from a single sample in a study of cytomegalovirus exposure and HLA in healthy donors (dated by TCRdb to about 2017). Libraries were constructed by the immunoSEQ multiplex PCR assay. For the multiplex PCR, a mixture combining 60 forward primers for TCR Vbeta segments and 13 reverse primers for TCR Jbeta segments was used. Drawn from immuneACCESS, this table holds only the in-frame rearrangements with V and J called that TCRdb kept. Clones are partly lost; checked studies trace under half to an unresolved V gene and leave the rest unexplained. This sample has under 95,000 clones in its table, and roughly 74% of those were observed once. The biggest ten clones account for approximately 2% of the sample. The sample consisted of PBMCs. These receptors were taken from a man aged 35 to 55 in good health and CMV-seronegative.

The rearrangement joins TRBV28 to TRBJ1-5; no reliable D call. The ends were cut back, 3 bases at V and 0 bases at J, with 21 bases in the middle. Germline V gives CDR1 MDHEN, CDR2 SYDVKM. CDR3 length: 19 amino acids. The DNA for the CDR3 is TGTGCCAGCAGTTTCTTGCTCCTTACTCAACGATATAGCAATCAGCCCCAGCATTTT. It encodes CASSFLLLTQRYSNQPQHF. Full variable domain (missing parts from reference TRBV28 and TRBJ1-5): DVKVTQSSRYLVKRTGEKVFLECVQDMDHENMFWYRQDPGLGLRLIYFSYDVKMKEKGDIPEGYSVSREKKERFSLILESASTNQTSMYLCASSFLLLTQRYSNQPQHFGDGTRLSIL.

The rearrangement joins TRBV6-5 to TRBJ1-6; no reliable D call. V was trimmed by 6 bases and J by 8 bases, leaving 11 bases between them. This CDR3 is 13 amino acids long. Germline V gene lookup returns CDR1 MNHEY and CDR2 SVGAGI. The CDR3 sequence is CASSRAGDSPLHF. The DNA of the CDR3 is TGTGCCAGCAGCCGTGCCGGTGATTCACCCCTCCACTTT.

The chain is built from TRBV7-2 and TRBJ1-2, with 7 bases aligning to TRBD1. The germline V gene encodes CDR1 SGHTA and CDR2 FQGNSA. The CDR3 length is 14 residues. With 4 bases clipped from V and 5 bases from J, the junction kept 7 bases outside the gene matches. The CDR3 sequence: CASSSFGTEYGYTF. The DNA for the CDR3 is TGTGCCAGCAGCTCCTTCGGGACAGAATATGGCTACACCTTC.

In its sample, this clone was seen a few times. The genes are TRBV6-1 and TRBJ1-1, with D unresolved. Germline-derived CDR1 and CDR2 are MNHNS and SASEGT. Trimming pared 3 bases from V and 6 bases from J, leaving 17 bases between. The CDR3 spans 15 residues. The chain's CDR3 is CASSEAQMRYSEAFF. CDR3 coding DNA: TGTGCCAGCAGTGAGGCCCAAATGAGGTATTCTGAAGCTTTCTTT.

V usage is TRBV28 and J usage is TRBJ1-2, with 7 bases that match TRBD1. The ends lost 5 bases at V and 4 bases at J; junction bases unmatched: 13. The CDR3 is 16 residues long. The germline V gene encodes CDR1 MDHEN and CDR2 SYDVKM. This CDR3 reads CASSPPWDRTSYGYTF. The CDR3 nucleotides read TGTGCCAGCAGTCCACCGTGGGACAGAACTTCCTATGGCTACACCTTC.

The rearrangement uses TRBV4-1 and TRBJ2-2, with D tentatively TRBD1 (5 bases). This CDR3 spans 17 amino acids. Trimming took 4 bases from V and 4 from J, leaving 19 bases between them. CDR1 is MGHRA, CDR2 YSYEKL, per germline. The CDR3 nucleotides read TGCGCCAGCAGCCGAGAACCCGCAGGGCCCAGCACCGGGGAGCTGTTTTTT. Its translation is CASSREPAGPSTGELFF.

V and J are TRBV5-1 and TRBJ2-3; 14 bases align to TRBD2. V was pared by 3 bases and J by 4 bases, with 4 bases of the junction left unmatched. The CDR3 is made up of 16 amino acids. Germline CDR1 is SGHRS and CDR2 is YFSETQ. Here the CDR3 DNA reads TGCGCCAGCAGCTGGGGACTAGCGGGAGCGGCAGATACGCAGTATTTT. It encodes CASSWGLAGAADTQYF.

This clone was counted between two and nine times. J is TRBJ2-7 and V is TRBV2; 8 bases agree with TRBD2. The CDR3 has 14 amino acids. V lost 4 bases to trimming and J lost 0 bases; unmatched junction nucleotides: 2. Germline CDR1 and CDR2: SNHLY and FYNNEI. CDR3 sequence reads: CASSAGGISYEQYF. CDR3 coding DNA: TGTGCCAGCAGTGCGGGGGGGATCTCCTACGAGCAGTACTTC.

CDR3 residues: CADMDTNTEAFF. The CDR3 DNA follows: TGTGCCGACATGGACACAAACACTGAAGCTTTCTTT. The genes are TRBV2 and TRBJ1-1; weak D call: TRBD1 (5 bases). Germline V gene sequence: CDR1 SNHLY, CDR2 FYNNEI. CDR3 length equals 12 residues. V was shortened by 11 bases and J by 2 bases, with 12 bases between the two germline ends.

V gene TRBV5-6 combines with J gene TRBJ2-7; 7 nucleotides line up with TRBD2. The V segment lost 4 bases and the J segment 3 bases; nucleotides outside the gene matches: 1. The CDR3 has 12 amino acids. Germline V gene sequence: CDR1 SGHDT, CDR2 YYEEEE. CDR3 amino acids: CASSTGGYEQYF. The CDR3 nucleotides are TGTGCCAGCAGCACGGGGGGCTACGAGCAGTACTTC.

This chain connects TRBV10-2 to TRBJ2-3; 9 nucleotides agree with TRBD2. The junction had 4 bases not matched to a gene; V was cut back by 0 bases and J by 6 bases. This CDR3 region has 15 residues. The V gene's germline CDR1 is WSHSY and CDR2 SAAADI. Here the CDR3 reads CASSESVAGEDTQYF. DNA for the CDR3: TGCGCCAGCAGTGAGTCGGTAGCGGGGGAGGATACGCAGTATTTT.

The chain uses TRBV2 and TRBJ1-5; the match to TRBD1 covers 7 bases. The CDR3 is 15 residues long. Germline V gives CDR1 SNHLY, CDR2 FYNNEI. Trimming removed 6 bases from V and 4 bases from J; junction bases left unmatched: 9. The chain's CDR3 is CASRETGSSNQPQHF. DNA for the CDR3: TGTGCCAGCAGAGAGACAGGGTCCTCAAATCAGCCCCAGCATTTT.

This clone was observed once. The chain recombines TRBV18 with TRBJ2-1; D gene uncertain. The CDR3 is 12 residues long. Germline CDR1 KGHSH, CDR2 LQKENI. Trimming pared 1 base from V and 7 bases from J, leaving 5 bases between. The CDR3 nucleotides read TGTGCCAGCTCACCACAAGAGAATGAGCAGTTCTTC. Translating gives CASSPQENEQFF.

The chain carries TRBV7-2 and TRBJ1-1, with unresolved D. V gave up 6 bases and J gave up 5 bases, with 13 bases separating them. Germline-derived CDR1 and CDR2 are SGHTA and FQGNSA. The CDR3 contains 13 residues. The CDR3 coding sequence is TGTGCCAGCAGTCCCGTATCGGGGACTGAAGCTTTCTTT. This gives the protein CASSPVSGTEAFF.

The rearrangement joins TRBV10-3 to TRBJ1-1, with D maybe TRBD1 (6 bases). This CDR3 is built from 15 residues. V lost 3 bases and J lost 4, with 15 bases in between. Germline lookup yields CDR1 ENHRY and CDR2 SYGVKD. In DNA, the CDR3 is TGTGCCATCAGTGACCCCAGGGGTTATGTCACTGAAGCTTTCTTT. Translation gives CAISDPRGYVTEAFF.

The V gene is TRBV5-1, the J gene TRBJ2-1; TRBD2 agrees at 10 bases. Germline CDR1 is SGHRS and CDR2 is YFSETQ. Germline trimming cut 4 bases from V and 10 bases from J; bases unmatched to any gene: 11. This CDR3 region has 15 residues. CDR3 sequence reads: CASSGGLADQWEQFF. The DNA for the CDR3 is TGCGCCAGCAGCGGAGGACTAGCGGACCAGTGGGAGCAGTTCTTC.

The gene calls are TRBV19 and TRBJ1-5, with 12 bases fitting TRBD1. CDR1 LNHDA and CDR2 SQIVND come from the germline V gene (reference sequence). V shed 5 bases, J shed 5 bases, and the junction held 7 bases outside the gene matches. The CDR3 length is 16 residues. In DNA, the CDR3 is TGTGCCAGTAGTCTCTCCGGGACAGGGGGCTATCAGCCCCAGCATTTT. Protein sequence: CASSLSGTGGYQPQHF.

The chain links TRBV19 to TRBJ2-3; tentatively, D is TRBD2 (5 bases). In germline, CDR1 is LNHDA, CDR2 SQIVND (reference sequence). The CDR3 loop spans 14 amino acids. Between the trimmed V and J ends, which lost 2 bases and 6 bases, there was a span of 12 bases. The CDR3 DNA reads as TGTGCCAGTAGTATATCACTAGTAGGTGATACGCAGTATTTT. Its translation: CASSISLVGDTQYF. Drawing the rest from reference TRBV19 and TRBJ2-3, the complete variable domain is DGGITQSPKYLFRKEGQNVTLSCEQNLNHDAMYWYRQDPGQGLRLIYYSQIVNDFQKGDIAEGYSVSREKKESFPLTVTSAQKNPTAFYLCASSISLVGDTQYFGPGTRLTVL.